The 8 T cell receptor beta chains below were found in one sample sequenced in a study of blood T cells in healthy people across ages. A sample-barcoded 5' primer and a J-beta primer mix were used in a second PCR of roughly 6 to 11 cycles. Using its own MiXCR run on the 5' RACE reads, TCRdb lists one record per CDR3 protein. Seen here are approximately 1,000,000 distinct CDR3 sequences, more than 40% observed once, and the top ten hold 18%. The specimen was blood. These receptors were taken from a woman in her sixties in good health.

The V gene is TRBV2, the J gene TRBJ2-7; 10 nucleotides agree with TRBD2. The J call may be faulty, since TRBJ2-4 better matches the DNA end. The length of the CDR3 is 19 residues. CDR1 and CDR2 from the germline V gene are SNHLY and FYNNEI. CDR3 sequence (DNA): TGTGCCAGCACTGGGACACCACCCGGGACTAGCGCTTTCGTAAACATTCAGTACTTC. Translation gives CASTGTPPGTSAFVNIQYF.

This clonotype occurred a few times. This chain connects TRBV5-1 to TRBJ2-5, with 8 bases lining up with TRBD1. The CDR3 runs 15 residues. With V trimmed by 0 bases and J by 5 bases, 6 bases remained unmatched. Germline values: CDR1 SGHRS, CDR2 YFSETQ. DNA of the CDR3: TGCGCCAGCAGCTTGGCCTCAGGGGGCGATGAGACCCAGTACTTC. It specifies CASSLASGGDETQYF.

This clonotype was observed a handful of times. The chain uses TRBV7-9 and TRBJ2-7; D is undetermined. Trimming pared 1 base from V and 2 bases from J, leaving 12 bases between. CDR1 and CDR2 from the germline V gene are SEHNR and FQNEAQ (reference sequence). There are 15 residues in the CDR3. CDR3 sequence (DNA): TGTGCCAGCAGCTTAGGGGGATTCCTTCCCTACGAGCAGTACTTC. The encoded protein is CASSLGGFLPYEQYF.

There are a few counts of this clonotype. The gene calls are TRBV9 and TRBJ2-3; D is unclear. CDR3 size: 15 residues. Trimming took 3 bases from V and 0 from J, leaving 11 bases between them. Germline assignment: CDR1 SGDLS and CDR2 YYNGEE. The DNA of the CDR3 is TGTGCCAGCAGCGCCCAGAAGGCAAGCACAGATACGCAGTATTTT. This gives the protein CASSAQKASTDTQYF.

This clonotype was observed a few times. The chain carries TRBV29-1 and TRBJ1-5; D is undetermined. Trimming left V 4 bases short and J 7 bases short, with 14 bases between. CDR1 and CDR2 (germline): SQVTM, ANQGSEA. The CDR3 runs to 13 residues. The DNA for the CDR3 is TGCAGCGTTGGTCAGGATCCCGGGCAGCCCCAGCATTTT. It encodes CSVGQDPGQPQHF.

V gene TRBV6-1 combines with J gene TRBJ2-6, with TRBD1 matching 11 bases. Trimming at V came to 9 bases and at J to 0 bases, leaving 10 bases not matched to a gene. The CDR3 runs 18 residues. Per the germline V gene, CDR1 is MNHNS and CDR2 is SASEGT. The CDR3 sequence is CASIPDRGRISGANVLTF. The CDR3 DNA follows: TGTGCCAGTATTCCGGACAGGGGGCGTATCTCTGGGGCCAACGTCCTGACTTTC.

This clonotype appeared a single time. The chain uses TRBV5-1 and TRBJ1-2, with TRBD1 identical over 9 bases. V was pared by 4 bases and J by 4 bases, with 8 bases of the junction left unmatched. Looked up from germline, CDR1 is SGHRS and CDR2 is YFSETQ. This CDR3 comprises 15 residues. The CDR3 nucleotides read TGCGCCAGCAGCGGAATGGACAGGGGATTCTATGGCTACACCTTC. Residues: CASSGMDRGFYGYTF.

The genes are TRBV7-9 and TRBJ2-7; 11 bases match TRBD1. The CDR3 has 16 amino acids. V was clipped by 6 bases and J by 0 bases; unmatched bases: 7. Germline V lookup: CDR1 SEHNR, CDR2 FQNEAQ (reference sequence). CDR3 DNA: TGTGCCAGCAGAGGACAGGGGGCGCCGGGCTCCTACGAGCAGTACTTC. It is translated as CASRGQGAPGSYEQYF.